The 4 T cell receptor beta chains listed next were all sequenced from one sample in a study of blood T cell repertoires in COVID-19. TCRdb's copy holds only in-frame clones and misses some; the assay was immunoSEQ multiplex PCR. The data contain 60,000 to 75,000 clones, roughly nine tenths of them singletons. Sequencing was done on a sample of peripheral blood. All receptors derive from a man aged 65 to 85 with active COVID-19.

The genes are TRBV5-1 and TRBJ2-1, with TRBD2 matching 10 bases. V shed 4 bases, J shed 7 bases, and the junction held 8 bases outside the gene matches. The V gene's germline CDR1 is SGHRS and CDR2 YFSETQ. The length of the CDR3 is 15 residues. The CDR3 DNA sequence: TGCGCCAGCAGCCCCCAAGCGGGAGGGTGGAATGAGCAGTTCTTC. Its protein product is CASSPQAGGWNEQFF.

J is TRBJ2-1 and V is TRBV19; TRBD1 might be the D (5 bases). Germline V CDR1 and CDR2: LNHDA, SQIVND (reference sequence). Trimming took 6 bases from V and 5 from J, leaving 14 bases between them. The CDR3 is made up of 14 amino acids. The CDR3, as DNA: TGTGCCAGTAGAACGCTGGGGCTTAACAATGAGCAGTTCTTC. Protein sequence: CASRTLGLNNEQFF.

The rearrangement joins TRBV6-2 or TRBV6-3 to TRBJ2-5; the D gene is possibly TRBD1 (6 bases). The CDR3 is 17 amino acids. Germline V gene sequence: CDR1 MNHEY, CDR2 SVGEGT. Trimming pared 6 bases from V and 7 bases from J, leaving 27 bases between. The CDR3 region has the DNA TGTGCCAGCAGCAATTACGACCTTGGACAGCCCCGGGGGACCCAGTACTTC. Protein: CASSNYDLGQPRGTQYF.

In DNA form, the CDR3 reads TGTGCCAGCGCAGGGGGCAATCAGCCCCAGCATTTT. Its translation is CASAGGNQPQHF. The chain links TRBV12-3 or TRBV12-4 to TRBJ1-5; a possible D gene is TRBD1 (6 bases). The CDR3 runs to 12 residues. V lost 8 bases and J lost 2, with 7 bases in between.